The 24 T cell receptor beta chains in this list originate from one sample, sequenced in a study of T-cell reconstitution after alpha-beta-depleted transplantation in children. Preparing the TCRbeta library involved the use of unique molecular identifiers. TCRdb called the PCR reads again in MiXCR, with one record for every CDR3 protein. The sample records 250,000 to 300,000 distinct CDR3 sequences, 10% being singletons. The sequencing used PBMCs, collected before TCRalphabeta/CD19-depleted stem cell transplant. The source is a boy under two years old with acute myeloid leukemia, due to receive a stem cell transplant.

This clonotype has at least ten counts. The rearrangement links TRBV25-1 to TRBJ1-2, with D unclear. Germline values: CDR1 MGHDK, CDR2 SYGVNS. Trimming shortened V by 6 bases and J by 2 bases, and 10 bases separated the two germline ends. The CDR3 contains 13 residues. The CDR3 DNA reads TGTGCCAGCAGCTTGACTGAAAACTATGGCTACACCTTC. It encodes CASSLTENYGYTF.

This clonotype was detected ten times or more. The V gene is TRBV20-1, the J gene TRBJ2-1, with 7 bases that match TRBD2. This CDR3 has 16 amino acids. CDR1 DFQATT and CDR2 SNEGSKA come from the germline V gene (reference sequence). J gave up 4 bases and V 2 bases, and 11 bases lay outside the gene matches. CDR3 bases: TGCAGTGCTAGACTCCTGCTAGCGGAGAGATACAATGAGCAGTTCTTC. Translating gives CSARLLLAERYNEQFF.

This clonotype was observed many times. The CDR3, as DNA: TGTGCCAGCAGTGCGGGACAGGGACATGAAAAACTGTTTTTT. It yields the protein CASSAGQGHEKLFF. The gene calls are TRBV12-3 or TRBV12-4 and TRBJ1-4, with 9 nucleotides matching TRBD1. Unmatched junction bases numbered 4, after V lost 5 bases and J lost 6 bases. CDR3 length: 14 amino acids.

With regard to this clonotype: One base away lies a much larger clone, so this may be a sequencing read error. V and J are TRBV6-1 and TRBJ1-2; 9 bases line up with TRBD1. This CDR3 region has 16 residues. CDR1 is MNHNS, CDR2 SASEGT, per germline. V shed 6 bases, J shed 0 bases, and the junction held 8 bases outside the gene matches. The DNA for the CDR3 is TGTGCCAGCAGACCAAACAGGGGGCGGCCTAACTATGGCTACACCTTC. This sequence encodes CASRPNRGRPNYGYTF.

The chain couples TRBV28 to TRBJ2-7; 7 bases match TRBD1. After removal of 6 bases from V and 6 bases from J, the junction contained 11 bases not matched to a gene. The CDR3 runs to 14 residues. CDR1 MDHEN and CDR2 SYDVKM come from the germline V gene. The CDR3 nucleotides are TGTGCCAGCAGAGGGACAGCGTTCATGGGCGAGCAGTACTTC. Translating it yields CASRGTAFMGEQYF.

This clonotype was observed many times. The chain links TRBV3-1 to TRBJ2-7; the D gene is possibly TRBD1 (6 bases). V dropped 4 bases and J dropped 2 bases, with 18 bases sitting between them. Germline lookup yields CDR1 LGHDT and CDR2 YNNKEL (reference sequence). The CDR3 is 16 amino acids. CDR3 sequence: CASSPKIGQPPYEQYF. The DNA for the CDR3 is TGTGCCAGCAGCCCGAAGATCGGACAGCCCCCCTACGAGCAGTACTTC.

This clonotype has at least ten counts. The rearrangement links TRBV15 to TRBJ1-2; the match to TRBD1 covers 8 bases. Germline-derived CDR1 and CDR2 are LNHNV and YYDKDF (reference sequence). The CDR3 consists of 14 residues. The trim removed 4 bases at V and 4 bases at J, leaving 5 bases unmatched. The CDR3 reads CATSTGQGGYGYTF. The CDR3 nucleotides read TGTGCCACCAGCACCGGACAGGGTGGCTATGGCTACACCTTC.

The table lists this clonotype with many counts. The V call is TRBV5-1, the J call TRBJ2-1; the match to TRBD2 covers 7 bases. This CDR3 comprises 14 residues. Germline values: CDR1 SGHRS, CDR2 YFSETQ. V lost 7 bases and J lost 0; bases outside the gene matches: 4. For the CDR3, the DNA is TGCGCCAGCGGCGGGGGAGGCTCCTACAATGAGCAGTTCTTC. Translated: CASGGGGSYNEQFF. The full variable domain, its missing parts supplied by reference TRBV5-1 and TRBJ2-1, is KAGVTQTPRYLIKTRGQQVTLSCSPISGHRSVSWYQQTPGQGLQFLFEYFSETQRNKGNFPGRFSGRQFSNSRSEMNVSTLELGDSALYLCASGGGGSYNEQFFGPGTRLTVL.

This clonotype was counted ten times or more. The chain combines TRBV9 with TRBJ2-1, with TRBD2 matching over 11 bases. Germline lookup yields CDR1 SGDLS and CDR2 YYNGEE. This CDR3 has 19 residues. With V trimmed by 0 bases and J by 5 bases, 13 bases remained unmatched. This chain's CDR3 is CASSVAPGASGRFNNEQFF. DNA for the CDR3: TGTGCCAGCAGCGTAGCCCCCGGGGCTAGCGGGAGGTTCAACAATGAGCAGTTCTTC.

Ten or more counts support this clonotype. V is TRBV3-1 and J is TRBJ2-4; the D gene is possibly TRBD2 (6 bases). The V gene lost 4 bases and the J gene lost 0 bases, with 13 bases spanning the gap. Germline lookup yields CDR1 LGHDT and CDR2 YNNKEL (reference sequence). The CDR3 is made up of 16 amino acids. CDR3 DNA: TGTGCCAGCAGCCCTGTAGCGGCCCTAGCCAAAAACATTCAGTACTTC. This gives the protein CASSPVAALAKNIQYF.

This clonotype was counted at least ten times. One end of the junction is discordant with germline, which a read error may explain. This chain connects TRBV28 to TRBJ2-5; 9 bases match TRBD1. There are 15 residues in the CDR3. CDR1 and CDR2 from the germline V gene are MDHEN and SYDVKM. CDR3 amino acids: CSSSQGGTGLETQYF. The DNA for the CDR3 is TGTTCCAGCAGTCAAGGTGGGACAGGGTTGGAGACCCAGTACTTC.

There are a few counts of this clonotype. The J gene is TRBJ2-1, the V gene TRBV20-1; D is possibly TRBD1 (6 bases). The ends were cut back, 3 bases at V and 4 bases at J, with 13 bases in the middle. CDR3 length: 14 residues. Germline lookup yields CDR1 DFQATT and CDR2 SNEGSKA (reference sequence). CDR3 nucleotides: TGCAGTGCTAGTACAGGGAAAACGTACAATGAGCAGTTCTTC. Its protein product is CSASTGKTYNEQFF.

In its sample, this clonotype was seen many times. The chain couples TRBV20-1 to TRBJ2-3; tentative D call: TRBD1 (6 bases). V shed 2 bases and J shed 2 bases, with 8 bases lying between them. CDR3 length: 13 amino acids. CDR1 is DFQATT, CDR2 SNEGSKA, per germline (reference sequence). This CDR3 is CSARQGNTDTQYF. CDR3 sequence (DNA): TGCAGTGCTAGACAGGGGAACACAGATACGCAGTATTTT.

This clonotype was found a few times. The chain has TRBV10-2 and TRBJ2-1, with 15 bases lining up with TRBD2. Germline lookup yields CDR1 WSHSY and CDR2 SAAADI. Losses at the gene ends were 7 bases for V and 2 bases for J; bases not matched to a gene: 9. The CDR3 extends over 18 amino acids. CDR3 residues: CASTEGTSGRMAYNEQFF. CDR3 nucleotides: TGCGCCAGCACCGAAGGGACTAGCGGGAGGATGGCCTACAATGAGCAGTTCTTC.

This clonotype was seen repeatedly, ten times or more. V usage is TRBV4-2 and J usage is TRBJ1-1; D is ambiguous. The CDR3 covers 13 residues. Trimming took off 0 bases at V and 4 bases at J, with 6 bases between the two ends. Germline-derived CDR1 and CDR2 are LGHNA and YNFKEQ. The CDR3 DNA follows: TGTGCCAGCAGCCAAGACCATACCACTGAAGCTTTCTTT. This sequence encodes CASSQDHTTEAFF.

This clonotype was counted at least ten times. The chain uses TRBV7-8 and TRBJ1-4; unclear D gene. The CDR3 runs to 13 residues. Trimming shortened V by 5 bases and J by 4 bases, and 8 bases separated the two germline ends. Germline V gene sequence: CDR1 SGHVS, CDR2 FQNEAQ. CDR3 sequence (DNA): TGTGCCAGCAGCCCCACCCTTAATGAAAAACTGTTTTTT. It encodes CASSPTLNEKLFF.

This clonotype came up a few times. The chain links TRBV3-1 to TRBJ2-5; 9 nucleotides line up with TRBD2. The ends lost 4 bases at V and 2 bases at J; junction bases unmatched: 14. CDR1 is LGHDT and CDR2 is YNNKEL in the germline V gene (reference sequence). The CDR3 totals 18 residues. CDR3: CASSPLAGVGVLQETQYF. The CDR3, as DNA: TGTGCCAGCAGCCCCTTAGCGGGAGTGGGAGTTCTTCAAGAGACCCAGTACTTC.

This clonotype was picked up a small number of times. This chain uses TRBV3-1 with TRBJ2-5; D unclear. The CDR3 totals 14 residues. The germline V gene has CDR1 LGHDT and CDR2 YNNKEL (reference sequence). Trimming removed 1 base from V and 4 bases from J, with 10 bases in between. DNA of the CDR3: TGTGCCAGCAGCCAAGCTTTAACGAGAGAGACCCAGTACTTC. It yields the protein CASSQALTRETQYF.

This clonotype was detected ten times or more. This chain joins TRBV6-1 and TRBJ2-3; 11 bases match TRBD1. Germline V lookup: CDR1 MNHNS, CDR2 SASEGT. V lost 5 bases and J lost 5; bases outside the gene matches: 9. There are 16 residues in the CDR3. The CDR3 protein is CASSPWTGGMGDTQYF. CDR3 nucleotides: TGTGCCAGCAGTCCCTGGACAGGGGGCATGGGAGATACGCAGTATTTT.

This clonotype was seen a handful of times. The CDR3 region is CASSELRGPTAEAFF. The CDR3 DNA reads as TGTGCCAGCAGTGAATTGAGGGGGCCGACCGCTGAAGCTTTCTTT. V usage is TRBV6-1 and J usage is TRBJ1-1, with 7 bases aligning to TRBD1. There are 15 residues in the CDR3. V trimming: 2 bases; J trimming: 6 bases; junction bases outside the gene matches: 9. The germline V gene encodes CDR1 MNHNS and CDR2 SASEGT.

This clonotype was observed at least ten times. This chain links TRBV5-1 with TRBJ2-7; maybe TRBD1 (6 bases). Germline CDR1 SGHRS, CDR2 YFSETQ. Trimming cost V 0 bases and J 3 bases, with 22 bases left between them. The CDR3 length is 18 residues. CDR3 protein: CASSLVGARAGAVYEQYF. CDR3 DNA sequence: TGCGCCAGCAGCTTGGTGGGGGCAAGGGCAGGGGCGGTCTACGAGCAGTACTTC.

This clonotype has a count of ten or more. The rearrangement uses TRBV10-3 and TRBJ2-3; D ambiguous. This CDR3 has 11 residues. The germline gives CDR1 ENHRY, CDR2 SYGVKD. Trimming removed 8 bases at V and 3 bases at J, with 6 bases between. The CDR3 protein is CAIGRTDTQYF. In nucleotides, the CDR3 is TGTGCCATCGGACGAACAGATACGCAGTATTTT.

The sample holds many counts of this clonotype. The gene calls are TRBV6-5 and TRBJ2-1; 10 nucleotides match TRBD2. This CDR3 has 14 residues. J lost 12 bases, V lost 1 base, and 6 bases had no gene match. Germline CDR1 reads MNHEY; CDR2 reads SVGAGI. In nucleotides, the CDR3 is TGTGCCAGCAGTTACTTCAAGCGGGAGGGCCCGCAGTTCTTC. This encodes CASSYFKREGPQFF.

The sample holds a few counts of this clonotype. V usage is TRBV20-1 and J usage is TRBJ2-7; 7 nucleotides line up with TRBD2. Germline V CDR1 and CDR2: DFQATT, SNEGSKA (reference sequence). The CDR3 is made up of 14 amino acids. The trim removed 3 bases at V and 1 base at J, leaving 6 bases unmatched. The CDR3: CSARALSGSYEQYF. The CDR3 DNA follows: TGCAGTGCTAGGGCTCTTAGCGGGTCCTACGAGCAGTACTTC.